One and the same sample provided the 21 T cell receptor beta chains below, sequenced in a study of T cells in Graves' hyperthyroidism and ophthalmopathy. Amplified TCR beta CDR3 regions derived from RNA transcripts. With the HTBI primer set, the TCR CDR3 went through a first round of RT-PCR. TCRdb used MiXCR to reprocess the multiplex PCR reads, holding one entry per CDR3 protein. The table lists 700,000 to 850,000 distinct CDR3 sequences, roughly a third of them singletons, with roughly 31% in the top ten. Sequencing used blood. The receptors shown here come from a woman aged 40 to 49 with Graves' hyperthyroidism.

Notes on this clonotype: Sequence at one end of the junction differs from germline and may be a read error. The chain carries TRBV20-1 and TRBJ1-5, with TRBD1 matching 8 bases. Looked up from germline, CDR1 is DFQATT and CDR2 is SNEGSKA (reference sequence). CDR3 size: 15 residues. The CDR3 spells CSANNRDRLFQAQHF. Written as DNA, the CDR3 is TGCAGTGCTAATAACCGGGACAGGCTGTTTCAGGCCCAGCATTTT.

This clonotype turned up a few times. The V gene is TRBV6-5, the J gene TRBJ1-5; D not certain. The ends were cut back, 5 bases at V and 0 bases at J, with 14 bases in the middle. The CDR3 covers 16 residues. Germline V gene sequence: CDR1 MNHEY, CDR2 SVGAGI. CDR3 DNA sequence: TGTGCCAGCAGTGAACTGGGCGGAAATAGCAATCAGCCCCAGCATTTT. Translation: CASSELGGNSNQPQHF.

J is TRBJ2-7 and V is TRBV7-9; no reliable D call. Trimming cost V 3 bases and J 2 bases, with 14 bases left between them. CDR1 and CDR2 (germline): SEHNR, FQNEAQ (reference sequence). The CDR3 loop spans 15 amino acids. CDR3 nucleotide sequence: TGTGCCAGCAGCTTCGGCAGCATAGAGGCCTACGAGCAGTACTTC. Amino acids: CASSFGSIEAYEQYF. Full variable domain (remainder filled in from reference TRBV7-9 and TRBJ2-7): DTGVSQNPRHKITKRGQNVTFRCDPISEHNRLYWYRQTLGQGPEFLTYFQNEAQLEKSRLLSDRFSAERPKGSFSTLEIQRTEQGDSAMYLCASSFGSIEAYEQYFGPGTRLTVT.

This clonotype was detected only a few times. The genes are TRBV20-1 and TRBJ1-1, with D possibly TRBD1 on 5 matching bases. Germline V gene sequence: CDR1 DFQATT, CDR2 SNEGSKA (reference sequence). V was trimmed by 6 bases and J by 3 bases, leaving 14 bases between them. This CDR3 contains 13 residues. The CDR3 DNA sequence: TGCAGTGCCCGGGACCCTGGGGACACTGAAGCTTTCTTT. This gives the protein CSARDPGDTEAFF.

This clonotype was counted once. The CDR3, as DNA: TGTGCCAGCTCACGAGGACAGGGATCGGGCGGACTGTTTTTT. It encodes CASSRGQGSGGLFF. The rearrangement uses TRBV18 and TRBJ1-4, with 8 bases matching TRBD1. The V gene's germline CDR1 is KGHSH and CDR2 LQKENI. The CDR3 has 14 amino acids. V dropped 4 bases and J dropped 13; count of bases not matched to a gene: 11. Complete variable domain (other parts from reference TRBV18 and TRBJ1-4): NAGVMQNPRHLVRRRGQEARLRCSPMKGHSHVYWYRQLPEEGLKFMVYLQKENIIDESGMPKERFSAEFPKEGPSILRIQQVVRGDSAAYFCASSRGQGSGGLFFGSGTQLSVL.

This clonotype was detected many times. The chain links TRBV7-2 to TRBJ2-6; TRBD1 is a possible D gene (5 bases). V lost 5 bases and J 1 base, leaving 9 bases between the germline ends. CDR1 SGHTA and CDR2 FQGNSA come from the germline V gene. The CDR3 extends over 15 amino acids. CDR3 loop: CASSGRVSGANVLTF. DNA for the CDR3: TGTGCCAGCAGCGGCAGGGTATCTGGGGCCAACGTCCTGACTTTC.

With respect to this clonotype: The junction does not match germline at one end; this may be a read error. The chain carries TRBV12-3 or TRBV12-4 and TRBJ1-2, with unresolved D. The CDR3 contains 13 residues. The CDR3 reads CASSLGPNCGYTF. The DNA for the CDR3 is TGTGCCAGCAGTTTAGGGCCTAACTGTGGCTACACCTTC.

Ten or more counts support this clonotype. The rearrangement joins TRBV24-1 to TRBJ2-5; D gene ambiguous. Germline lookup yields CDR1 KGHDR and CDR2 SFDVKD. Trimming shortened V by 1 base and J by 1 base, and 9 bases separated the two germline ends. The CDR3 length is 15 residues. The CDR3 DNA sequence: TGTGCCACCAGTGATTTAGTGGGCCTCCAAGAGACCCAGTACTTC. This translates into CATSDLVGLQETQYF.

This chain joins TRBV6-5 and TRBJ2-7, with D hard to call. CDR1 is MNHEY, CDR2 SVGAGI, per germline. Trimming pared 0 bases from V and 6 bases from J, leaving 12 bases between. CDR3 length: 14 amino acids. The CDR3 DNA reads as TGTGCCAGCAGTTACTCGAACCCCCCTGGCGAGCAGTACTTC. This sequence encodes CASSYSNPPGEQYF.

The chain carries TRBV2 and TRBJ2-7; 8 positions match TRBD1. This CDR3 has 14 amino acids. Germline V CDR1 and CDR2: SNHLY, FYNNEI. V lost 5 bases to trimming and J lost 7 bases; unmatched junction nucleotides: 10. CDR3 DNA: TGTGCCAGCAGTTTCCAGGGGGCTGGCGATGAGCAGTACTTC. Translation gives CASSFQGAGDEQYF.

The CDR3 bases are TGTGCCAGCAGCCCGACCGCGAGGGGGAGCTATGGCTACACCTTC. The encoded protein is CASSPTARGSYGYTF. The chain carries TRBV7-9 and TRBJ1-2; a weak D match, TRBD1 (6 bases). V was trimmed by 5 bases and J by 4 bases, leaving 17 bases between them. Germline loops: CDR1 SEHNR, CDR2 FQNEAQ (reference sequence). The length of the CDR3 is 15 residues.

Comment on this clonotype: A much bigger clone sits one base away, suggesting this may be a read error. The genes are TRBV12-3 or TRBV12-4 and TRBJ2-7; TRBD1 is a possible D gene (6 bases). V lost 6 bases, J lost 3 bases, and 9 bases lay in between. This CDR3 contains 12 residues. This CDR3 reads CASRIGGYEQYF. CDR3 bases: TGTGCCAGCAGGATAGGGGGCTACGAGCAGTACTTC.

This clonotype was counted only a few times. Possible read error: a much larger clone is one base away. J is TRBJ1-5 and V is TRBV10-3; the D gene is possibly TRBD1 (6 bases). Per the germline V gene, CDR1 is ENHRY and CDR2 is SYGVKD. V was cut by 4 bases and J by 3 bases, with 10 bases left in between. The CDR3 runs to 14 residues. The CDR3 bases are TGTGCCATCAGTGGGGGGGGCAACAATCAGCCCCAGCATTTT. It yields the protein CAISGGGNNQPQHF.

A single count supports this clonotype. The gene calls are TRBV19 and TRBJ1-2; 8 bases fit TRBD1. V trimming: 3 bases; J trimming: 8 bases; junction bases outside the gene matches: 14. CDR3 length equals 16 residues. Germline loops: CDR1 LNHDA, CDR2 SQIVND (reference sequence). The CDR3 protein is CASSMNGGDRISGYTF. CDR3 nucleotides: TGTGCCAGTAGTATGAATGGAGGGGACAGGATCTCCGGCTACACCTTC.

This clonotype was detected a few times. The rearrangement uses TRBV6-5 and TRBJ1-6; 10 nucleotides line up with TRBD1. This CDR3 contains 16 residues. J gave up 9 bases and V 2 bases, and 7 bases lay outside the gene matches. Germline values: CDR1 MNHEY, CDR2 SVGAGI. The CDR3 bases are TGTGCCAGCAGTTACGGGGTGGACAGGGGGACTTCACCCCTCCACTTT. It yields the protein CASSYGVDRGTSPLHF.

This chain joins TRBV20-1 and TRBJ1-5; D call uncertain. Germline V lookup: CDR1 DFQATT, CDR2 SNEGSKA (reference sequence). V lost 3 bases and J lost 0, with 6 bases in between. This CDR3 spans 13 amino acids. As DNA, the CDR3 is TGCAGTGCTAGTATGGTTAGCAATCAGCCCCAGCATTTT. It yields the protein CSASMVSNQPQHF.

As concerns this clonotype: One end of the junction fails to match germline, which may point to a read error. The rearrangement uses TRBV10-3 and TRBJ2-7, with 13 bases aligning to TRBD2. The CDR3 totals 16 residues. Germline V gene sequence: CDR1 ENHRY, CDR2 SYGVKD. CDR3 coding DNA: TGTGCCAGCAGTTACTCTGGACTAGCGGGAGAGGACGGGCAGTACTTC. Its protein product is CASSYSGLAGEDGQYF.

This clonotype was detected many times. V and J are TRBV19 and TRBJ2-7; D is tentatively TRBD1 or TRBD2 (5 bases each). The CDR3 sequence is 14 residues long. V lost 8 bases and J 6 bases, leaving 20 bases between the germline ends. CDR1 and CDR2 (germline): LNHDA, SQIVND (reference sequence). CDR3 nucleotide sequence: TGTGCCAGTGGATCTCAGGGCCTAGCCGGCGAGCAGTACTTC. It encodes CASGSQGLAGEQYF.

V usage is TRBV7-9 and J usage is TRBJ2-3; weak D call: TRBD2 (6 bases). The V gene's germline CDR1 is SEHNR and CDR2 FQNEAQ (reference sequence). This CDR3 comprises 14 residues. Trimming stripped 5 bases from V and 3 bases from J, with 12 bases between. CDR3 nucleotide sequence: TGTGCCAGCAGCCTTTATAGCGGTACAGATACGCAGTATTTT. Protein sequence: CASSLYSGTDTQYF.

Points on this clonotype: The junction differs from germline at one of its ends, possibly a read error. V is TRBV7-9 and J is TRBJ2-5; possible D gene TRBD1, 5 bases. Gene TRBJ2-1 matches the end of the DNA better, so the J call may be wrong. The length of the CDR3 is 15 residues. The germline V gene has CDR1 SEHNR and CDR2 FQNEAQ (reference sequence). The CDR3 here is CASSQTPGLSIEQFF. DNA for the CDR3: TGCGCCAGCAGCCAGACCCCAGGGCTCTCCATTGAGCAGTTCTTC.

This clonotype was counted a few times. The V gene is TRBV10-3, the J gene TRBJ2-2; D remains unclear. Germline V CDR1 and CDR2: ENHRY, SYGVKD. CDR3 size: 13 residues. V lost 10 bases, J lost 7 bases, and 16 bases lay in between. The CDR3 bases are TGTGCCAGCAGCCTAAGACACAACGGGGAGCTGTTTTTT. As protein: CASSLRHNGELFF.